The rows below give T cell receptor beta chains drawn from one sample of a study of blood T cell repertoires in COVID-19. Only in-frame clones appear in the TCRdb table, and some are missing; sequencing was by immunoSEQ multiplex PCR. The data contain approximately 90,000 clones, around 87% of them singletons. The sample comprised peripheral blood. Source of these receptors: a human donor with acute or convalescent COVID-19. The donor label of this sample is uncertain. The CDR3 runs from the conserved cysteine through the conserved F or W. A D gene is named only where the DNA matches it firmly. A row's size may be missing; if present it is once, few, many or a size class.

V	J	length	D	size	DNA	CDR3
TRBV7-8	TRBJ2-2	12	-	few	TGTGCCAGCAGCTACAGGACCGGGGAGCTGTTTTTT	CASSYRTGELFF
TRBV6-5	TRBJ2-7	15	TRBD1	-	TGTGCCAGCACCACCGGACAGGGGCTAATCTACGAGCAGTACTTC	CASTTGQGLIYEQYF
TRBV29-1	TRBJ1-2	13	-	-	TGCAGCGTTGCAGAAGGGGTTGGCTATGGCTACACCTTC	CSVAEGVGYGYTF
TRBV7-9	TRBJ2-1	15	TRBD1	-	TGTGCCAGCAGCAAATTGACAGGGTACGGCTATGAGCAGTTCTTC	CASSKLTGYGYEQFF
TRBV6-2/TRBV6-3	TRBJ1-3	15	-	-	TGTGCCAGCAGTTACTCGGCACCAATAGGAAACACCATATATTTT	CASSYSAPIGNTIYF
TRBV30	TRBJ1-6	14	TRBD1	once	TGTGCCCTAAAACAGGGGAACCGGAATTCACCCCTCCACTTT	CALKQGNRNSPLHF
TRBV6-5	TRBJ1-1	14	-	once	TGTGCCAGCAGTCGGGCAGCAGGGATCTCTGAAGCTTTCTTT	CASSRAAGISEAFF
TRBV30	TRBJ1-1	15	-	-	TGTGCCTGGAGTGTATTCGGACGGGGTAGCACTGAAGCTTTCTTT	CAWSVFGRGSTEAFF
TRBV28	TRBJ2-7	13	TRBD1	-	TGTGCCAGCAGCGGGACAGGGACAAACGAGCAGTACTTC	CASSGTGTNEQYF
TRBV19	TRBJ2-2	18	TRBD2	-	TGTGCCAGTAGTATAGATCTTAGCGGGGGGATCCACACCGGGGAGCTGTTTTTT	CASSIDLSGGIHTGELFF
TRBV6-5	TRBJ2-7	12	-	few	TGTGCCAGCGCGGCCAGAGCCTACGAGCAGTACTTC	CASAARAYEQYF
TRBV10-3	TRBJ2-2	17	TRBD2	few	TGTGCCACCCAGCGGGGGGCGATGGGTTTCGGGACCGGGGAGCTGTTTTTT	CATQRGAMGFGTGELFF
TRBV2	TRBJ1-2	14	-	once	TGTGCCAGCAGTGAAGGGGGGGGAAACTATGGCTACACCTTC	CASSEGGGNYGYTF
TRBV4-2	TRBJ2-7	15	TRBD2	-	TGTGCCAGCAGCCAAGAACTAGCGGTTCACTACGAGCAGTACTTC	CASSQELAVHYEQYF
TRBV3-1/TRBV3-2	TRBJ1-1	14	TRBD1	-	TGTGCCAGCAGCCAACCAGGGACAGGGACTGAAGCTTTCTTT	CASSQPGTGTEAFF
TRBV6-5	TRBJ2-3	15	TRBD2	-	TGTGCCAGCTCCCTTAGCGGGGGGGCAGCAGATACGCAGTATTTT	CASSLSGGAADTQYF
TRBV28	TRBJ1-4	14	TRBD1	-	TGTGCCAGCAGTGGGGACAGCCTCAATGAAAAACTGTTTTTT	CASSGDSLNEKLFF
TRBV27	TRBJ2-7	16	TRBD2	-	TGTGCCAGCAGTGCCCGTGGCGTAGCGGGGGAAAGCGAGCAGTACTTC	CASSARGVAGESEQYF
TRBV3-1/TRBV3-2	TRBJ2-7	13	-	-	TGTGCCAGCACCCGAGGTACGGGCTACGAGCAGTACTTC	CASTRGTGYEQYF
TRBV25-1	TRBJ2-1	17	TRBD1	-	TGTGCCAGCAGTGGGGGAAGGACAGGGGGCGTGGACAATGAGCAGTTCTTC	CASSGGRTGGVDNEQFF
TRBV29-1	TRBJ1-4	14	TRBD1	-	TGCAGCGTTGGGCGGACAGGGTTTAGTGAAAAACTGTTTTTT	CSVGRTGFSEKLFF
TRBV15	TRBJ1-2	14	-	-	TGTGCCACCAGCAGAGAGACAGCTATCCAGGGCTACACCTTC	CATSRETAIQGYTF
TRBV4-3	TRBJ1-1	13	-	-	TGCGCCAGCAGCCAATCCCCCTCCGCTGAAGCTTTCTTT	CASSQSPSAEAFF
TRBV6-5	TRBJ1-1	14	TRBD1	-	TGTGCCAGCAGTCCCGGGACAGGAGTCACTGAAGCTTTCTTT	CASSPGTGVTEAFF
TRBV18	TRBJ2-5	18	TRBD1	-	TGTGCCAGCTCACCTCCCATCTTCGGACAGGGTAGGGAGGAGACCCAGTACTTC	CASSPPIFGQGREETQYF
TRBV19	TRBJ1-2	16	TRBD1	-	TGTGCCAGTAGTATGGGCCTCGGGACAGGGAACTATGGCTACACCTTC	CASSMGLGTGNYGYTF
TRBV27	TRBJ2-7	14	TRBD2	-	TGTGCCAGCGCCCTACTAGCGGGGGTCTACGAGCAGTACTTC	CASALLAGVYEQYF
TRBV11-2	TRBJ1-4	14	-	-	TGTGCCAGCAGCCCTTTACGAGCGGGAGCCCGGCCTTTTTTT	CASSPLRAGARPFF
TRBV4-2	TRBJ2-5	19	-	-	TGTGCCAGCAGCCAAGATGTGCCCGCCCTAAGGCGGGTCCAAGAGACCCAGTACTTC	CASSQDVPALRRVQETQYF
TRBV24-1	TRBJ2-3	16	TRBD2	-	TGTGCCACCAGTGATTTAGGCGGGGGGCGCACAGATACGCAGTATTTT	CATSDLGGGRTDTQYF
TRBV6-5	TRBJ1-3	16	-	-	TGTGCCAGCAGTTACTCTTCAAGGAGCTCTGGAAACACCATATATTTT	CASSYSSRSSGNTIYF
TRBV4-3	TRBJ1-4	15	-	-	TGCGCCAGCAGCCAAGAGCGGGCGCGAGGGGAAAAACTGTTTTTT	CASSQERARGEKLFF
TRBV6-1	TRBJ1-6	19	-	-	TGTGCCAGCAGTGAAGTCGGGGGGTTCGACACCCCCTTCGTCTCACCCCTCCACTTT	CASSEVGGFDTPFVSPLHF
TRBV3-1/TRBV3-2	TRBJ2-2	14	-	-	TGTGCCAGCAGCCAAGATCTCGGGGCCGGGGAGCTGTTTTTT	CASSQDLGAGELFF
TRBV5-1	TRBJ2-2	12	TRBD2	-	TGCGCCAGCAGCAGTAGCGGGGGGGAGCTGTTTTTT	CASSSSGGELFF
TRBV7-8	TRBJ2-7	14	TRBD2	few	TGTGCCAGCAGCTTAGGGGGACTAGGATACGAGCAGTACTTC	CASSLGGLGYEQYF
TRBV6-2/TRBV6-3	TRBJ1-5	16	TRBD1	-	TGTGCCAGCAGCAACCCGACAGGGGGCACCAATCAGCCCCAGCATTTT	CASSNPTGGTNQPQHF
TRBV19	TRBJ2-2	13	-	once	TGTGCCAGTAGTGGCCGGGGTACCGGGGAGCTGTTTTTT	CASSGRGTGELFF
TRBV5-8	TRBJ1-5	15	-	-	TGTGCCAGCAGCTTAAAATTCCCGGGGGATCAGCCCCAGCATTTT	CASSLKFPGDQPQHF
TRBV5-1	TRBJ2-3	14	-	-	TGCGCCAGCAGCCCGGCGCGGGGCCCCGATACGCAGTATTTT	CASSPARGPDTQYF